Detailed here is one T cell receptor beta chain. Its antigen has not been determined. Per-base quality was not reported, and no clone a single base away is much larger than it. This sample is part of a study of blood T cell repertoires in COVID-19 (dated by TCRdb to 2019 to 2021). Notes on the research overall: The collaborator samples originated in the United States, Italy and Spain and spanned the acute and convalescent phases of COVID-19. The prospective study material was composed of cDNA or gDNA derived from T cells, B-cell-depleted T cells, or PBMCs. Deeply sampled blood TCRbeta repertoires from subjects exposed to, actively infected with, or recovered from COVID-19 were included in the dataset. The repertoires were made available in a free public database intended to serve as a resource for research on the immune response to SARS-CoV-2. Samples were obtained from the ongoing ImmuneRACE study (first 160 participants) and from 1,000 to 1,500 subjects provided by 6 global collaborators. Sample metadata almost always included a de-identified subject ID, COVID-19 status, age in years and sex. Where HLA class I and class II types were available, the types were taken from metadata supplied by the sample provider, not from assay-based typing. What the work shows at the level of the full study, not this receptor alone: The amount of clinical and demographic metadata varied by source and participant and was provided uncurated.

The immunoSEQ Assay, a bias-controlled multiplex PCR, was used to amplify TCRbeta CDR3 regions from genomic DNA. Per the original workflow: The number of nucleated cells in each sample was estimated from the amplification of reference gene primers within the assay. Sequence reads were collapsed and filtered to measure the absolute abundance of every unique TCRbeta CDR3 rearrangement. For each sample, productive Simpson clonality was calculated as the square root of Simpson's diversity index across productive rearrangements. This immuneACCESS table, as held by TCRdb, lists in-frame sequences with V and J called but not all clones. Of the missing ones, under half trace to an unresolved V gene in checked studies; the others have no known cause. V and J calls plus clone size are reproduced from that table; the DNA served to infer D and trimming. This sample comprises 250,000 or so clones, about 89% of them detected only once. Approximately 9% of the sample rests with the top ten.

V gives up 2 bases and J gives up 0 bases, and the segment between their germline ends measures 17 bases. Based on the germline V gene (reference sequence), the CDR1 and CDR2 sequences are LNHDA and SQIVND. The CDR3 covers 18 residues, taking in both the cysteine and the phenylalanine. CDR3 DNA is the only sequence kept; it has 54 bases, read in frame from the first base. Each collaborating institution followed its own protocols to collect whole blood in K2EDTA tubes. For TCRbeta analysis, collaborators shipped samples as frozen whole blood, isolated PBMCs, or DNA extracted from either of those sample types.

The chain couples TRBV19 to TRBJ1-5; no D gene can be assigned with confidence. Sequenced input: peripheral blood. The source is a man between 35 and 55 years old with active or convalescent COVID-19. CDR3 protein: CASSISRGELSSNQPQHF. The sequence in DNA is TGTGCCAGTAGTATAAGTCGGGGTGAATTAAGTAGCAATCAGCCCCAGCATTTT.